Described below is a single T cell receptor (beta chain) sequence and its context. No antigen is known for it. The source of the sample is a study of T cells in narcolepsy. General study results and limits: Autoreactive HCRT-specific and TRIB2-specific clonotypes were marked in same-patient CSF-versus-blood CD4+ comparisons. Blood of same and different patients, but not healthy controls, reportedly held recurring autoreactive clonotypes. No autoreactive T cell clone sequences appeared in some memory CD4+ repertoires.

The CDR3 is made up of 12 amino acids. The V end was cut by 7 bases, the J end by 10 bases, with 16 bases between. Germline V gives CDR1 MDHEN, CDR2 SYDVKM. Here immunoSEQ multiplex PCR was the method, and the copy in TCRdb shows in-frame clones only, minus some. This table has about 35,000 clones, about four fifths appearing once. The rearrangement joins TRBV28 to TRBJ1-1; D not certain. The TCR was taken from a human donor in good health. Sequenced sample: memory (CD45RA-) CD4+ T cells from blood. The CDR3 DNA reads TGTGCCAGCATGCCGGGAAAAACGGGAGCTTTCTTT. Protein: CASMPGKTGAFF.